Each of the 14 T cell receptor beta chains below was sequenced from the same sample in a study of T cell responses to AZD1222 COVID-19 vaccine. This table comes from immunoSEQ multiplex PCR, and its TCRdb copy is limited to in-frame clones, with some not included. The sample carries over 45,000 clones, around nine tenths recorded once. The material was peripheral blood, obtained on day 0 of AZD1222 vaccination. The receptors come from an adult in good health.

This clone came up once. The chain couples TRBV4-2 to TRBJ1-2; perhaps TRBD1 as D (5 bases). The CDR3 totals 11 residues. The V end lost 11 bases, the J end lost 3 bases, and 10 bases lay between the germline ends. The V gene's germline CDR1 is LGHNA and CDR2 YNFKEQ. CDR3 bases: TGTGCCGCGGGGACGGACTATGGCTACACCTTC. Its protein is CAAGTDYGYTF.

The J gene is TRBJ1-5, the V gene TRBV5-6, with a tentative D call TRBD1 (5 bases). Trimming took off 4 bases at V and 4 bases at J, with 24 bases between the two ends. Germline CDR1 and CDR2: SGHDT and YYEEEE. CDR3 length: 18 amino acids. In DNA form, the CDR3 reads TGTGCCAGCAGCCGGACTGGTCGAATAGGGGTAGGGAATCAGCCCCAGCATTTT. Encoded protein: CASSRTGRIGVGNQPQHF.

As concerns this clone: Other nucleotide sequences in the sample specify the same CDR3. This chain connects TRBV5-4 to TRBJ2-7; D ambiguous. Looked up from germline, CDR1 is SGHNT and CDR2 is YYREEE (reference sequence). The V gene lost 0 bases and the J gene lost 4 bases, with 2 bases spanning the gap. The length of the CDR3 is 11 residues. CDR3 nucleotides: TGTGCCAGCAGCTTGGGGTACGAGCAGTACTTC. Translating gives CASSLGYEQYF.

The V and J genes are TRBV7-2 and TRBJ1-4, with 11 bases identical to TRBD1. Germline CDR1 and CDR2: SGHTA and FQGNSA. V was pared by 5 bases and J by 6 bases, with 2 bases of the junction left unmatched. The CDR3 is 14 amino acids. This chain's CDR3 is CASSLDRGHEKLFF. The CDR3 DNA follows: TGTGCCAGCAGCCTGGACAGGGGGCATGAAAAACTGTTTTTT.

CDR3 region: CASSLAGTPGNTIYF. CDR3 nucleotide sequence: TGTGCCAGCAGCTTGGCCGGGACACCAGGAAACACCATATATTTT. The V call is TRBV5-5, the J call TRBJ1-3, with D possibly matching TRBD1 (6 bases). V lost 0 bases to trimming and J lost 4 bases, with 11 bases between them. Per the germline V gene, CDR1 is SGHKS and CDR2 is YYEKEE (reference sequence). CDR3 length: 15 residues.

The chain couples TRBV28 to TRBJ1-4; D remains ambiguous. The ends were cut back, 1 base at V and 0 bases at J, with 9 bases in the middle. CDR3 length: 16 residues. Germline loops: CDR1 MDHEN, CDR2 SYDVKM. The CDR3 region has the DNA TGTGCCAGCAGTTTATTGGACGCTACAACTAATGAAAAACTGTTTTTT. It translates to CASSLLDATTNEKLFF.

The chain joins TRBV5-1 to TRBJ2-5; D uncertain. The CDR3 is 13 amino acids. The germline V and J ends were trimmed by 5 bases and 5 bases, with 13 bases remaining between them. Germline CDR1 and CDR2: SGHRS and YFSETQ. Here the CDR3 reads CASSFGVGETQYF. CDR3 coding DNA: TGCGCCAGCAGTTTTGGTGTGGGGGAGACCCAGTACTTC. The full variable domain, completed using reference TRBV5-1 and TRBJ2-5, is KAGVTQTPRYLIKTRGQQVTLSCSPISGHRSVSWYQQTPGQGLQFLFEYFSETQRNKGNFPGRFSGRQFSNSRSEMNVSTLELGDSALYLCASSFGVGETQYFGPGTRLLVL.

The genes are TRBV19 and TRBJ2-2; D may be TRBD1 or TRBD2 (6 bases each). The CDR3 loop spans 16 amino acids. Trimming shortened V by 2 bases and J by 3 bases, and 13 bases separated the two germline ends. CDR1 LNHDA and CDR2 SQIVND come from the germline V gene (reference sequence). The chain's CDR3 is CASSINGGADTGELFF. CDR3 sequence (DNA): TGTGCCAGTAGTATAAACGGGGGCGCCGACACCGGGGAGCTGTTTTTT. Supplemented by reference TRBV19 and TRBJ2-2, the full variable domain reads DGGITQSPKYLFRKEGQNVTLSCEQNLNHDAMYWYRQDPGQGLRLIYYSQIVNDFQKGDIAEGYSVSREKKESFPLTVTSAQKNPTAFYLCASSINGGADTGELFFGEGSRLTVL.

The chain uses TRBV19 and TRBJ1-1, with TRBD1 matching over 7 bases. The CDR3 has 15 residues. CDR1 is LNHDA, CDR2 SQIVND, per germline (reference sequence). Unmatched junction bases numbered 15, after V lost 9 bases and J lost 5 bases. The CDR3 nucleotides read TGTGCCAGCACGGACAGGCGTCTATTAAGAACTGAAGCTTTCTTT. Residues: CASTDRRLLRTEAFF.

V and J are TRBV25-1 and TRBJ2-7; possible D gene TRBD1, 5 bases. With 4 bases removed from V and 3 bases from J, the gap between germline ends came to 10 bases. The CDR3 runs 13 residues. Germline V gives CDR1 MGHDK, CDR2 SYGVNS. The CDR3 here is CASSVQGSYEQYF. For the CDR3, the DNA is TGTGCCAGCAGTGTCCAGGGTAGCTACGAGCAGTACTTC.

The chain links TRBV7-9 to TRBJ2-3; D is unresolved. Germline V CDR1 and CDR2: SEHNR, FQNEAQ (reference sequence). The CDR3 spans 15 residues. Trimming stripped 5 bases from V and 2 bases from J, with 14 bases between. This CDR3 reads CASSDMTVLTDTQYF. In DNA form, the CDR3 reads TGTGCCAGCAGCGATATGACGGTCCTCACAGATACGCAGTATTTT.

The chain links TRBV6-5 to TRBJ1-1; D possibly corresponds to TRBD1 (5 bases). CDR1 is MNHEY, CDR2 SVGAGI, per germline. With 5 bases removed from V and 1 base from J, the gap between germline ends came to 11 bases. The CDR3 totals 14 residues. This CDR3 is CASSPSTGNTEAFF. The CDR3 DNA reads TGTGCCAGCAGTCCCTCAACAGGGAACACTGAAGCTTTCTTT.

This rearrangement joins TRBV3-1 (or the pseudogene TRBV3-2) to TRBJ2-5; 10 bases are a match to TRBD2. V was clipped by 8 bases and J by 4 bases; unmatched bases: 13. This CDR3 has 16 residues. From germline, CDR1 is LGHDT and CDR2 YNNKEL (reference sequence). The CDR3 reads CASHPGSLAGVETQYF. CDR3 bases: TGTGCCAGCCATCCGGGGTCCCTAGCGGGGGTAGAGACCCAGTACTTC.

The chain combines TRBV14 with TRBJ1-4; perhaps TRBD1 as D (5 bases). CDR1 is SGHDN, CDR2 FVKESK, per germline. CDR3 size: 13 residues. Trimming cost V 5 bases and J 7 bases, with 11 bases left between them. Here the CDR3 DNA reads TGTGCCAGCAGCAGGGGCTCTGGTGAAAAACTGTTTTTT. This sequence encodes CASSRGSGEKLFF.